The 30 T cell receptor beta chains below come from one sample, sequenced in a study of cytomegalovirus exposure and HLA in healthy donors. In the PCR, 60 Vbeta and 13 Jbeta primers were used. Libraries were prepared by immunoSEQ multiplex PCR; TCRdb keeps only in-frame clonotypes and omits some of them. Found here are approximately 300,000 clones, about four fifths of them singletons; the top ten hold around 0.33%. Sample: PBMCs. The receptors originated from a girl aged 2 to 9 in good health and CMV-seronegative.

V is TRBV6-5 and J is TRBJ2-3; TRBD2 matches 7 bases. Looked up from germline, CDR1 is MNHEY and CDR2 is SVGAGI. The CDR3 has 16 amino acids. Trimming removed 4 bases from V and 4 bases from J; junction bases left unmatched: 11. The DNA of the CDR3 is TGTGCCAGCAGTTCCTTTCGAGGGAGGGCGCCAGATACGCAGTATTTT. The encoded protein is CASSSFRGRAPDTQYF.

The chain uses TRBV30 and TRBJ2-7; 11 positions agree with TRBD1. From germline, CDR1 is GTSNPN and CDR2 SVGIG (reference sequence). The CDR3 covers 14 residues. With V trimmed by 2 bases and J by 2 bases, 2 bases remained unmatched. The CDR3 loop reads CAWSLDRGPYEQYF. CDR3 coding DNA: TGTGCCTGGAGTCTGGACAGGGGGCCCTACGAGCAGTACTTC.

CDR3 in amino acids: CASSVELAIDTQYF. For the CDR3, the DNA is TGTGCCAGCAGCGTAGAATTAGCAATAGATACGCAGTATTTT. The gene calls are TRBV9 and TRBJ2-3; D not resolved. Germline CDR1 and CDR2: SGDLS and YYNGEE. This CDR3 is built from 14 residues. Trimming left V 0 bases short and J 5 bases short, with 10 bases between.

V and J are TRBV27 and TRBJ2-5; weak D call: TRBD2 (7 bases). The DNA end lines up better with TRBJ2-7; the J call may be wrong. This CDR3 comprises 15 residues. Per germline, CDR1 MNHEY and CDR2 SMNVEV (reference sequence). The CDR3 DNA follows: TGTGCCAGCAGTCCTCCGGGGGCTAGCGGATACGAGCAGTACTTC. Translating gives CASSPPGASGYEQYF.

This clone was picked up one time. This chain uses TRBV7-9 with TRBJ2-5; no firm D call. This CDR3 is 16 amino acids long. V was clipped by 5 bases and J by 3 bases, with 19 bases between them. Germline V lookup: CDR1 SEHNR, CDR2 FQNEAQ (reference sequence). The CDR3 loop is CASSDRRLSSEETQYF. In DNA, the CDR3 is TGTGCCAGCAGCGATAGGCGGCTTTCCAGCGAAGAGACCCAGTACTTC.

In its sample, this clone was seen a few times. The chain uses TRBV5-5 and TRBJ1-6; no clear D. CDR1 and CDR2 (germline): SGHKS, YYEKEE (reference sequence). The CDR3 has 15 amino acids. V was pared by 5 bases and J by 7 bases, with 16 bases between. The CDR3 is CASSFFVTENSPLHF. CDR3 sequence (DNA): TGTGCCAGCAGTTTTTTTGTCACAGAAAATTCACCCCTCCACTTT.

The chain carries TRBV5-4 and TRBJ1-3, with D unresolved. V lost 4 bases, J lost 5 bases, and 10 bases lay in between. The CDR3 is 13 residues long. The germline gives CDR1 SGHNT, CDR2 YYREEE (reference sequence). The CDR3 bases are TGTGCCAGCAGCCCAGTCGATCGAAACACCATATATTTT. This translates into CASSPVDRNTIYF. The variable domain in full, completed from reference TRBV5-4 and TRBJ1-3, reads ETGVTQSPTHLIKTRGQQVTLRCSSQSGHNTVSWYQQALGQGPQFIFQYYREEENGRGNFPPRFSGLQFPNYSSELNVNALELDDSALYLCASSPVDRNTIYFGEGSWLTVV.

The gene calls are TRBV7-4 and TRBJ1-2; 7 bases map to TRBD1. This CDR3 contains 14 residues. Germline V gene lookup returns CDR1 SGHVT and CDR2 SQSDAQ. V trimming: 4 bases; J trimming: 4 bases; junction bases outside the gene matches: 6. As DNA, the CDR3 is TGTGCCAGCAGCTCTTTCCGGGACAGCTATGGCTACACCTTC. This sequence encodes CASSSFRDSYGYTF.

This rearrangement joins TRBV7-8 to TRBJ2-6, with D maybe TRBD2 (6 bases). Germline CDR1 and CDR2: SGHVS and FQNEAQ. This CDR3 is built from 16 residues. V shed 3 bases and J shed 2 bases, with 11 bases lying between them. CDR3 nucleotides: TGTGCCAGCAGCTTGCCCGGAGGGGCTGGGGCCAACGTCCTGACTTTC. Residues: CASSLPGGAGANVLTF.

CDR3 in amino acids: CASSLAIDRAGELFF. The CDR3 nucleotides read TGTGCCAGCAGCTTAGCTATTGACAGGGCCGGGGAGCTGTTTTTT. The rearrangement links TRBV11-1 to TRBJ2-2; TRBD1 agrees at 7 bases. CDR3 length: 15 residues. From germline, CDR1 is SGHAT and CDR2 FQDESV (reference sequence). Trimming cost V 0 bases and J 6 bases; bases outside gene matches: 4.

The CDR3 DNA reads as TGTGCCAGCTCCCTAGGACAGAGGGTCGCTGAAGCTTTCTTT. It encodes CASSLGQRVAEAFF. The V and J genes are TRBV18 and TRBJ1-1, with D possibly being TRBD1 (6 bases). Germline CDR1 and CDR2: KGHSH and LQKENI. The CDR3 has 14 residues. V lost 6 bases and J 6 bases, leaving 17 bases between the germline ends.

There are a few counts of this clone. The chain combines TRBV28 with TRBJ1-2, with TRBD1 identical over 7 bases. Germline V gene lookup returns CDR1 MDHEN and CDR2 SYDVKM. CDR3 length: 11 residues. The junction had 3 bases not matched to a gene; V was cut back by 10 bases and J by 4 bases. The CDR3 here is CAITGVYGYTF. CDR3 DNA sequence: TGTGCCATCACAGGGGTCTATGGCTACACCTTC.

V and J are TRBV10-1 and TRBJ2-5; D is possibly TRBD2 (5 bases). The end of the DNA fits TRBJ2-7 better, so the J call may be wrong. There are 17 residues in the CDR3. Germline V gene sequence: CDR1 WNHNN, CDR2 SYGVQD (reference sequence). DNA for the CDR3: TGCGCCAGCAGTGAGCCACCGAGTGAAGCGGCTTCCTACGAGCAGTACTTC. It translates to CASSEPPSEAASYEQYF.

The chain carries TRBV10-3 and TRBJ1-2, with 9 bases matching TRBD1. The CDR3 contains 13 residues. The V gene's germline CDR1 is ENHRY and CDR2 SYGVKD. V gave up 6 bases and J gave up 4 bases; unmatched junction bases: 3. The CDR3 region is CAISDRGTYGYTF. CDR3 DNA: TGTGCCATCAGCGACAGGGGGACCTATGGCTACACCTTC.

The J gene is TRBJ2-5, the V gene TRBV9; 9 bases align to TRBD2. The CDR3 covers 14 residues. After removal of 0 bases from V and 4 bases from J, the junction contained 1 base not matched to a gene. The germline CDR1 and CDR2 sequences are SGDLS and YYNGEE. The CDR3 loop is CASSVGSGRETQYF. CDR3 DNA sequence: TGTGCCAGCAGCGTAGGTAGCGGGAGAGAGACCCAGTACTTC. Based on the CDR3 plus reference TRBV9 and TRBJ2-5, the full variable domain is DSGVTQTPKHLITATGQRVTLRCSPRSGDLSVYWYQQSLDQGLQFLIQYYNGEERAKGNILERFSAQQFPDLHSELNLSSLELGDSALYFCASSVGSGRETQYFGPGTRLLVL.

CDR3 in DNA: TGTGCCAGCAGCTATCCTGGCGAGCAGTTCTTC. Its protein is CASSYPGEQFF. The chain joins TRBV7-9 to TRBJ2-1, with no clear D. Germline V gives CDR1 SEHNR, CDR2 FQNEAQ (reference sequence). Deletions cut 4 bases from V and 10 bases from J, with 8 bases between. The CDR3 is 11 residues long.

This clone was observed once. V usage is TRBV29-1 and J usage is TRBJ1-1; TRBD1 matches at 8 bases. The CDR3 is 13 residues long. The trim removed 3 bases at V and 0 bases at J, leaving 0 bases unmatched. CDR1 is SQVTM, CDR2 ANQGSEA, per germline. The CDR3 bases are TGCAGCGTTGAGGGACAGGTGAACACTGAAGCTTTCTTT. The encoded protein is CSVEGQVNTEAFF. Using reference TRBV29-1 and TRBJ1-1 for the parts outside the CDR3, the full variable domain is SAVISQKPSRDICQRGTSLTIQCQVDSQVTMMFWYRQQPGQSLTLIATANQGSEATYESGFVIDKFPISRPNLTFSTLTVSNMSPEDSSIYLCSVEGQVNTEAFFGQGTRLTVV.

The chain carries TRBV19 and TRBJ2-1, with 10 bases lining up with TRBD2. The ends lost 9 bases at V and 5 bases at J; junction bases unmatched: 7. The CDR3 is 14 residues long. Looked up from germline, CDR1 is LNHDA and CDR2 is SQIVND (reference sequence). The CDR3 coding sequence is TGTGCCAGCGCTAGCGGGAGTTGGGACAATGAGCAGTTCTTC. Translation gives CASASGSWDNEQFF.

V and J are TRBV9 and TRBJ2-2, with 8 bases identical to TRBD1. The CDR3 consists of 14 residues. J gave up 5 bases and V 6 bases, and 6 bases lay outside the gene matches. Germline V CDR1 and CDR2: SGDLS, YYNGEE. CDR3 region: CASNRQGRTGELFF. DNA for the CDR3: TGTGCCAGCAACAGACAGGGGCGGACCGGGGAGCTGTTTTTT.

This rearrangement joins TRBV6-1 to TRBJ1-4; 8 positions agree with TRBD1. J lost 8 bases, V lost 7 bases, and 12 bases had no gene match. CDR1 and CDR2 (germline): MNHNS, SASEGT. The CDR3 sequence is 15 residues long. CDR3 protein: CASNGQGANSEKLFF. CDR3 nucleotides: TGTGCCAGCAACGGGCAGGGGGCTAATTCGGAAAAACTGTTTTTT.

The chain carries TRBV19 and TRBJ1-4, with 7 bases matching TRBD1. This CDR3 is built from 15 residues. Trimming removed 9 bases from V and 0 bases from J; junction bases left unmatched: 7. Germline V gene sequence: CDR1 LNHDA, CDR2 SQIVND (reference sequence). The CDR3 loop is CASLGQTATNEKLFF. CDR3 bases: TGTGCCAGCCTGGGACAGACAGCAACTAATGAAAAACTGTTTTTT.

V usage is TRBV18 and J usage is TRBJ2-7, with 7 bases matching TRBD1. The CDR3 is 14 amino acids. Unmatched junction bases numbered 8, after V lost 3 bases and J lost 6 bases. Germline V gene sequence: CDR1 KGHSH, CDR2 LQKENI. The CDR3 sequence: CASSPPGQVSEQYF. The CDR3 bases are TGTGCCAGCTCACCCCCCGGACAGGTCTCCGAGCAGTACTTC.

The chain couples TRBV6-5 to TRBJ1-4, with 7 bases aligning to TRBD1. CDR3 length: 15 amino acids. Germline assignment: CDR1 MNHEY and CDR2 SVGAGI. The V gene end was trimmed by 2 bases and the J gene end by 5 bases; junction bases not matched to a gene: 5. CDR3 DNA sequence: TGTGCCAGCAGTTACGGGACAGCCCTGAATGAAAAACTGTTTTTT. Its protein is CASSYGTALNEKLFF.

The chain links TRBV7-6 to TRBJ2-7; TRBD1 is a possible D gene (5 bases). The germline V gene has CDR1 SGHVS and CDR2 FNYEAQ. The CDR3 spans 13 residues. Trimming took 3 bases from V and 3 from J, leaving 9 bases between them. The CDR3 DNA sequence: TGTGCCAGCAGCTTGAGGACAAACTACGAGCAGTACTTC. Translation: CASSLRTNYEQYF.

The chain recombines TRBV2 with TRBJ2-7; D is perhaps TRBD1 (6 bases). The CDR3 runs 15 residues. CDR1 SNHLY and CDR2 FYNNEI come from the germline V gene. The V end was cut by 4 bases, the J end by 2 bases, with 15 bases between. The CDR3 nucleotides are TGTGCCAGCAGTGTCCAGACAGGAGTCCCCTACGAGCAGTACTTC. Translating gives CASSVQTGVPYEQYF. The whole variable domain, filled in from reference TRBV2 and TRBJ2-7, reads EPEVTQTPSHQVTQMGQEVILRCVPISNHLYFYWYRQILGQKVEFLVSFYNNEISEKSEIFDDQFSVERPDGSNFTLKIRSTKLEDSAMYFCASSVQTGVPYEQYFGPGTRLTVT.

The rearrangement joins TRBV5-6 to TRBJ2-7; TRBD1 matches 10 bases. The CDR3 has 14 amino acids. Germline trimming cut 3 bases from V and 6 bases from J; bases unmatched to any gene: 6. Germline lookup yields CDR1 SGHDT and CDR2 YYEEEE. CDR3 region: CASSWGQGLGEQYF. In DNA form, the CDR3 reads TGTGCCAGCAGCTGGGGACAGGGGTTGGGCGAGCAGTACTTC.

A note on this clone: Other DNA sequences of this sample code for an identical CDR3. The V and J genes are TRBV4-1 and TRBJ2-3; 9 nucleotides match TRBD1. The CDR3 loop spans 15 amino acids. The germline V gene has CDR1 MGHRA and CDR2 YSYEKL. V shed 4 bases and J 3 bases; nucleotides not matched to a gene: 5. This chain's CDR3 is CASSPGQGSTDTQYF. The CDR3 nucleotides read TGCGCCAGCAGCCCCGGACAGGGGTCGACAGATACGCAGTATTTT.

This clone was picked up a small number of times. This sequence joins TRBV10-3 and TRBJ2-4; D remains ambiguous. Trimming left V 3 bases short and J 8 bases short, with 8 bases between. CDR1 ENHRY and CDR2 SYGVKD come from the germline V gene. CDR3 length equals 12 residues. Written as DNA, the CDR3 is TGTGCCATCAGTGATAATCGGGACATTCAGTACTTC. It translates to CAISDNRDIQYF.

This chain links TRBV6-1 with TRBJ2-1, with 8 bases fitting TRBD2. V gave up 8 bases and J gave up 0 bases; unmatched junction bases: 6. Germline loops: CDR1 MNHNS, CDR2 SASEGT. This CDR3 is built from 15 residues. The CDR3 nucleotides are TGTGCCAGCCCGAGCGGGAGTGCCTCCTACAATGAGCAGTTCTTC. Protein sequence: CASPSGSASYNEQFF.

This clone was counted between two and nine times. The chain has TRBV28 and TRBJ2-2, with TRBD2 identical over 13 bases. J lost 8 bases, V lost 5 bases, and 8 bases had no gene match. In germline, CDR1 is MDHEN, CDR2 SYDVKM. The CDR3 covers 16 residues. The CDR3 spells CASSPTSGGTWGELFF. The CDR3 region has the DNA TGTGCCAGCAGTCCGACTAGCGGGGGGACCTGGGGGGAGCTGTTTTTT.